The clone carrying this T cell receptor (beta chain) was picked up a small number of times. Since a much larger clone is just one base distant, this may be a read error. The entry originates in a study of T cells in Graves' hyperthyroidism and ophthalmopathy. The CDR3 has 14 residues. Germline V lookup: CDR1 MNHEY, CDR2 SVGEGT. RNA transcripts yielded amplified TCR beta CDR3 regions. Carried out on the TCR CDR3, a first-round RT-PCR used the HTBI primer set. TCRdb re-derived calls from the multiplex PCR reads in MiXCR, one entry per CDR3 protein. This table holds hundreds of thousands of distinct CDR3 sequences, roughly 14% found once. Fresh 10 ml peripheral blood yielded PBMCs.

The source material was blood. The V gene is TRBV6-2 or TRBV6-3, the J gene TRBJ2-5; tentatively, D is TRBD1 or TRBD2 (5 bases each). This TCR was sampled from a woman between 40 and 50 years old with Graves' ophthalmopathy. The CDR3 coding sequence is TGTGCCACAGCAGGAGGAGACAGCATAGAGACCCGGTACTTC. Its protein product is CATAGGDSIETRYF.